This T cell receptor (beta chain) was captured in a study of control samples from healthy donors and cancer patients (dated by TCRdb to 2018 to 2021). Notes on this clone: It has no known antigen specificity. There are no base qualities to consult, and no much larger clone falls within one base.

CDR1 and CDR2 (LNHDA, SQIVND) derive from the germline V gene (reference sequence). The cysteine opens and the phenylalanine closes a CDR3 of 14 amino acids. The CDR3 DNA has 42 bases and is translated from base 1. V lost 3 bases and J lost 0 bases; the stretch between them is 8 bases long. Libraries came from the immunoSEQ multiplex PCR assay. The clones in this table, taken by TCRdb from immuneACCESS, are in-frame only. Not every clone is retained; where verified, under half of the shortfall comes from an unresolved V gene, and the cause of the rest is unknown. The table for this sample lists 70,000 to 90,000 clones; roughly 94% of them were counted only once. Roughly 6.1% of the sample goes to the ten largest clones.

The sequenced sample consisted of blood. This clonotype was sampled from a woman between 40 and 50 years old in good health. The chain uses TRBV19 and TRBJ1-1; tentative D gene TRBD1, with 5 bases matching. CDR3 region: CASSIDSLNTEAFF. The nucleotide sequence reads TGTGCCAGTAGTATTGACAGTCTGAACACTGAAGCTTTCTTT.